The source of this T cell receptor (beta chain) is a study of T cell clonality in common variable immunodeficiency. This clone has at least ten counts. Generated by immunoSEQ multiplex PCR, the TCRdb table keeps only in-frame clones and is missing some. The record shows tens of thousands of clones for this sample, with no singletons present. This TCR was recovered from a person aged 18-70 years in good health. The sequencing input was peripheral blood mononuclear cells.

The CDR3 protein is CASKARQGPSNQPQHF. CDR3 DNA (partial): TGTGCCAGTAAGGCGAGGCAGGGCCCGAGCAATCAGCCC. V gene TRBV19 combines with J gene TRBJ1-5, with D possibly TRBD1 on 5 matching bases. The sequenced fragment ends 3 residues before the CDR3 boundary, so the rest is inferred from the germline J gene. This CDR3 spans 16 amino acids. Germline CDR1 is LNHDA and CDR2 is SQIVND (reference sequence). The V end lost 7 bases, the J end lost 1 base, and 17 bases lay between the germline ends.